Sequencing of this T cell receptor (beta chain) was carried out in a study of control samples from healthy donors and cancer patients. Data came from immunoSEQ multiplex PCR; TCRdb stores just in-frame clones and leaves some out. The sample lists 100,000 to 120,000 clones, approximately 82% seen once, with around 6.4% in the top ten. V dropped 0 bases and J dropped 9 bases, with 12 bases sitting between them. Germline assignment: CDR1 SGHAT and CDR2 FQNNGV. This CDR3 comprises 14 residues. This clonotype was sampled from a man aged 18 to 30 in good health. V gene TRBV11-2 combines with J gene TRBJ2-1, with D possibly being TRBD2 (5 bases). The sequenced material came from blood. CDR3 region: CASSLELVIVEQFF. Written as DNA, the CDR3 is TGTGCCAGCAGCTTAGAACTAGTTATCGTTGAGCAGTTCTTC.